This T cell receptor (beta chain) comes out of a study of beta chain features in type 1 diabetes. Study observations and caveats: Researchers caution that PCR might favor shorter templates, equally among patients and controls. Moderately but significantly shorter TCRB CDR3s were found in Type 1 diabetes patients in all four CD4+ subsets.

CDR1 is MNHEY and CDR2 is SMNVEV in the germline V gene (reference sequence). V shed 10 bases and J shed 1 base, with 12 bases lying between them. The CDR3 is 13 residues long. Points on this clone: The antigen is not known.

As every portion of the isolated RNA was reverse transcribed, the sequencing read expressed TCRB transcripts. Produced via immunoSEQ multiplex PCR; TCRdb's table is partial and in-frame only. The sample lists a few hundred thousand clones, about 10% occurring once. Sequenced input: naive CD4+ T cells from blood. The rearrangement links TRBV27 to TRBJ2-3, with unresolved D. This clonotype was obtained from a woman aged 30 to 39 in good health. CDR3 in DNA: TGTGCCACCAGGCTAATGGGCACAGATACGCAGTATTTT. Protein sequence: CATRLMGTDTQYF.